This note documents a single T cell receptor beta chain sequence. The record originates from a study of blood T cell repertoires in COVID-19. Cohort assignment relied on participant-reported clinical history. The protocol was immunoSEQ multiplex PCR, while the TCRdb copy is restricted to in-frame clones and leaves out a portion. Of 130,000 to 150,000 clones listed, roughly 84% were seen once; the top ten hold roughly 5.7%. Sequencing input: PBMCs or T cells enriched from blood (not recorded which). This receptor was obtained from a woman aged 45-65 years who had been exposed to COVID-19.

The CDR3 reads CSAGQGYGYTF. DNA of the CDR3: TGCAGCGCAGGACAGGGCTATGGCTACACCTTC. The V gene is TRBV29-1, the J gene TRBJ1-2, with 8 bases identical to TRBD1. Trimming took 7 bases from V and 4 from J; bases not matched to a gene: 2. Germline V lookup: CDR1 SQVTM, CDR2 ANQGSEA. The CDR3 is made up of 11 amino acids.